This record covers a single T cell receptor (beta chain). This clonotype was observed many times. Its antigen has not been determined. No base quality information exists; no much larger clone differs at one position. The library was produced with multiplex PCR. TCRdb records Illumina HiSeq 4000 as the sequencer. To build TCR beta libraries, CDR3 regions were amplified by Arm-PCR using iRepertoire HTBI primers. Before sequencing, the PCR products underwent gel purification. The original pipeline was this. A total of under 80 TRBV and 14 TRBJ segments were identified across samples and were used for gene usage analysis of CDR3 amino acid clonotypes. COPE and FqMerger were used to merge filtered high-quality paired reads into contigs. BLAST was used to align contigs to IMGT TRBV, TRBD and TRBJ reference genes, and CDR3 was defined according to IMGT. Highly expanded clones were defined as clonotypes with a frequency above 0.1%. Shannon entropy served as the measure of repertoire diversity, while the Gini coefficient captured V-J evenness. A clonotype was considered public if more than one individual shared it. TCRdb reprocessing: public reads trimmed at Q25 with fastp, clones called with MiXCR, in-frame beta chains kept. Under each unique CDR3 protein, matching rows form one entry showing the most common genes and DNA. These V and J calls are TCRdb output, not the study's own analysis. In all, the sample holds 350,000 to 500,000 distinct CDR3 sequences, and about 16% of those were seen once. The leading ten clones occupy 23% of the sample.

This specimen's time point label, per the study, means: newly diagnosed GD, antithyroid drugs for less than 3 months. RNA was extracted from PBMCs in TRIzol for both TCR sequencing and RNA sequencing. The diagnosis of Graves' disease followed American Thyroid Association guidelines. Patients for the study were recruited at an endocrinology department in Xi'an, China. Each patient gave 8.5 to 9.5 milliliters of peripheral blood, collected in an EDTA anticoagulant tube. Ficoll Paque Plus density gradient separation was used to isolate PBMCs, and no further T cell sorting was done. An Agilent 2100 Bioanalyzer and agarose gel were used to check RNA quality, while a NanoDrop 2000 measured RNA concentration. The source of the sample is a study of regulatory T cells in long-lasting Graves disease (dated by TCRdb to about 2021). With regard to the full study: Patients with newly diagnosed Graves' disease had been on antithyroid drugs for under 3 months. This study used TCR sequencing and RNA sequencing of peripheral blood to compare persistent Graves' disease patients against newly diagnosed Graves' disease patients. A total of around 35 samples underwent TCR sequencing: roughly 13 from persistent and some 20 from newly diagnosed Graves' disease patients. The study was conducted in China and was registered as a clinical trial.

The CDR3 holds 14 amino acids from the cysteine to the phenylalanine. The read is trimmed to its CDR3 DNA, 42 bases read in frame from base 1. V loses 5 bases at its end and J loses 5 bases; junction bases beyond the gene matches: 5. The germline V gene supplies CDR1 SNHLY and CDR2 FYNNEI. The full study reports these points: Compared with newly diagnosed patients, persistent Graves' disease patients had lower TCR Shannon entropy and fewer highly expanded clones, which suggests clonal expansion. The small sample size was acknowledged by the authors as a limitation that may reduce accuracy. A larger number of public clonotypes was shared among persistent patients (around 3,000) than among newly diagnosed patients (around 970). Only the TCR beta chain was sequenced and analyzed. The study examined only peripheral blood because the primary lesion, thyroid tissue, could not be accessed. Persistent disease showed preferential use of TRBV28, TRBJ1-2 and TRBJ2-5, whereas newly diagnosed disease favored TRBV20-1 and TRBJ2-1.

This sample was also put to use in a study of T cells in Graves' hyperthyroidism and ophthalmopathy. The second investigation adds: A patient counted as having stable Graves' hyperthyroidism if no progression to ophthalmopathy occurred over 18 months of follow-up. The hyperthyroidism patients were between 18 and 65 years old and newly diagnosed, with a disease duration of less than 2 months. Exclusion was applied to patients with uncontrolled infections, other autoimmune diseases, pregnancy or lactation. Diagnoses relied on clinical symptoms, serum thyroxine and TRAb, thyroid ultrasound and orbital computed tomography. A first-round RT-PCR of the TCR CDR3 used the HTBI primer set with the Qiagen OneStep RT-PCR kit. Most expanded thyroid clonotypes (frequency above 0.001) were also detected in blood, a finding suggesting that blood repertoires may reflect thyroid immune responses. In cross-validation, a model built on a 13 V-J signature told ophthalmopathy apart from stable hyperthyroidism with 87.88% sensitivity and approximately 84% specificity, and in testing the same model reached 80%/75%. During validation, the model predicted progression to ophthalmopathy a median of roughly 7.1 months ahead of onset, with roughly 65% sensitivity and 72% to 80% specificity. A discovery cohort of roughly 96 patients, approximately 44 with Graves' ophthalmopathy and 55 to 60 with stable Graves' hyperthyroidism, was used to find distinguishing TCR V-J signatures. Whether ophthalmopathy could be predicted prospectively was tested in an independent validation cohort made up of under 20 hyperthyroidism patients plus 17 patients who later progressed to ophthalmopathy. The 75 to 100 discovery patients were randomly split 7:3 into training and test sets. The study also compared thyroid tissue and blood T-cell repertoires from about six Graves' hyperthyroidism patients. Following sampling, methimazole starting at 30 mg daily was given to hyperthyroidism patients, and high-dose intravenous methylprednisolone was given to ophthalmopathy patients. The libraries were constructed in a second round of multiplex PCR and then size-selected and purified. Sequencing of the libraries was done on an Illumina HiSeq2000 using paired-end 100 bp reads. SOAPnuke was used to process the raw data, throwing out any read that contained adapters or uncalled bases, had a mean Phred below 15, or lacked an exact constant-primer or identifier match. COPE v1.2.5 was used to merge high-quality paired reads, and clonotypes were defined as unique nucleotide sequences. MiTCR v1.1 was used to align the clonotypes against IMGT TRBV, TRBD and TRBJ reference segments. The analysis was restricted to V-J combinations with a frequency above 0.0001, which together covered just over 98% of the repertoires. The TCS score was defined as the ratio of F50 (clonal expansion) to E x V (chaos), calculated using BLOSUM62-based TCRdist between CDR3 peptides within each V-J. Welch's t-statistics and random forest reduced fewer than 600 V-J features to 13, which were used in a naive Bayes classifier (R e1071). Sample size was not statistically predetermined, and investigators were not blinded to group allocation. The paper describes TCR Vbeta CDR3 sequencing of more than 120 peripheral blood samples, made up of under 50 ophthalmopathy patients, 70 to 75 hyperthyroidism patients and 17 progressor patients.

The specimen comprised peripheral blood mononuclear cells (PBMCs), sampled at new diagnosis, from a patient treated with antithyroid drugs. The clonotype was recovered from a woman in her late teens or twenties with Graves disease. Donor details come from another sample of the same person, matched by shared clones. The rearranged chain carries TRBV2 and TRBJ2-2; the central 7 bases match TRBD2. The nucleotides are TGTGCCAGCAGTCGGGAGGTATGGACCGGGGAGCTGTTTTTT. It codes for CASSREVWTGELFF.